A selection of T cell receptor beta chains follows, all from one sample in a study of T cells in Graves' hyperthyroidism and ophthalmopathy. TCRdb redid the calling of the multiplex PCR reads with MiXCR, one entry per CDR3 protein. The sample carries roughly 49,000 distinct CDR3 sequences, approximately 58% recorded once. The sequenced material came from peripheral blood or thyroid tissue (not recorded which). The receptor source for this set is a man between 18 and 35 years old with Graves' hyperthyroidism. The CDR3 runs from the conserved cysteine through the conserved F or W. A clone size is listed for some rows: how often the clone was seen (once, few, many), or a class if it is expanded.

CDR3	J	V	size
CASEVSGANVLTF	TRBJ2-6	TRBV2	-
CSARRPPSGNTIYF	TRBJ1-3	TRBV20-1	few
CASSRYGEGNSPLHF	TRBJ1-6	TRBV25-1	once
CSVVGGAQYF	TRBJ2-5	TRBV29-1	once
CSAKNLSPPTAGETQYF	TRBJ2-5	TRBV20-1	-
CASSGQGIETQYF	TRBJ2-5	TRBV7-2	-
CASSYRVGNQPQHF	TRBJ1-5	TRBV12-3/TRBV12-4	once
CSVVDRVEHGYTF	TRBJ1-2	TRBV29-1	-
CASRQGRGGSGANVLTF	TRBJ2-6	TRBV6-1	many
CATRNSGNTIYF	TRBJ1-3	TRBV15	-
CATSRVGDRGNSPLHF	TRBJ1-6	TRBV15	many
CSVVKANYGYTF	TRBJ1-2	TRBV29-1	-
CASNWAGGGFQETQYF	TRBJ2-5	TRBV7-2	medium-sized
CASSQDRRGTYEQYF	TRBJ2-7	TRBV7-8	-
CASSQGLGGGIGELFF	TRBJ2-2	TRBV5-1	many
CASSQGRSNTEAFF	TRBJ1-1	TRBV27	many
CASSQSQWEEQYF	TRBJ2-7	TRBV7-9	many
CARKNGTRASCPDAFF	TRBJ1-1	TRBV25-1	many